The rows below give T cell receptor beta chains drawn from one sample of a study of Ad26.COV2.S vaccination and SARS-CoV-2 variants. The table came from immunoSEQ multiplex PCR; TCRdb's copy has only in-frame clones and leaves some out. This table holds some 290,000 clones, 85% to 90% found once. This material consisted of peripheral blood, taken in a trial of Ad26.COV2.S vaccine versus placebo. The source of these receptors is a person between 18 and 65 years old who received the Ad26.COV2.S COVID-19 vaccine or a placebo. Each CDR3 is given with its conserved first and last residue. The D gene is left open where the match is weak. Only some rows state a clone size, as once, few, many or a class for expanded clones.

V gene	J gene	D gene	clone size	CDR3 DNA	CDR3 protein
TRBV5-6	TRBJ2-2	.	once	TGTGCCAGCAGCTTCAGGGTGGGCGGGGAGCTGTTTTTT	CASSFRVGGELFF
TRBV2	TRBJ2-7	.	.	TGTGCCGGCCAATCCGGGGGCGCCTACGAGCAGTACTTC	CAGQSGGAYEQYF
TRBV7-8	TRBJ1-5	TRBD1	.	TGTGCCAGCAGCAGCCGGGACAGGGTCTATAGCAATCAGCCCCAGCATTTT	CASSSRDRVYSNQPQHF
TRBV10-3	TRBJ1-1	TRBD1	.	TGTGCCATCAGTGAGTCGTGGACAGGGATTACAAGTGCTTCTGAAGCTTTCTTT	CAISESWTGITSASEAFF
TRBV30	TRBJ2-7	.	.	TGTGCCTGGAGTGTACAGTCGAGCTCCTACGAGCAGTACTTC	CAWSVQSSSYEQYF
TRBV14	TRBJ2-7	TRBD1	.	TGTGCCAGCAGCCAAACTACAGGGGGGACCTACGAGCAGTACTTC	CASSQTTGGTYEQYF
TRBV6-5	TRBJ1-1	TRBD1	.	TGTGCCAGCACCCTGGACAGGGGGCGCGGGTCTGAAGCTTTCTTT	CASTLDRGRGSEAFF
TRBV19	TRBJ1-5	.	.	TGTGCCAGTAGTATAGAGGCAGTTAGGAGGGGATATAGCAATCAGCCCCAGCATTTT	CASSIEAVRRGYSNQPQHF
TRBV30	TRBJ2-2	.	once	TGTGCCTGGAGCCTGTGGACTTCGGTAGGGTCCGGGGAGCTGTTTTTT	CAWSLWTSVGSGELFF
TRBV7-2	TRBJ2-5	.	.	TGTGCCAGCAGCTCTCGGGCAGAAGAGACCCAGTACTTC	CASSSRAEETQYF
TRBV7-2	TRBJ2-2	TRBD2	.	TGTGCCAGCAGCGCACGGGCCACTAGCGGGGTGAACACCGGGGAGCTGTTTTTT	CASSARATSGVNTGELFF
TRBV6-5	TRBJ2-7	.	few	TGTGCCAGTTTACTCAAGGAGGGCTACGAGCAGTACTTC	CASLLKEGYEQYF
TRBV19	TRBJ1-6	.	.	TGTGCCAGCTCTAACGGCTATAATTCACCCCTCCACTTT	CASSNGYNSPLHF
TRBV7-2	TRBJ1-2	.	.	TGTGCCAGCAGCTTAGACAGGGCTCGATATGGCTACACCTTC	CASSLDRARYGYTF
TRBV6-1	TRBJ1-4	.	.	TGTGCCAGCAGTGAATATCACTTCAGCTCAACTAATGAAAAACTGTTTTTT	CASSEYHFSSTNEKLFF
TRBV9	TRBJ2-3	.	.	TGTGCCAGCAGCGTAGCGAGAGGGGAAGCAGATACGCAGTATTTT	CASSVARGEADTQYF
TRBV19	TRBJ1-2	.	.	TGTGCCAGTAGTATACGCGGGGACTATGGCTACACCTTC	CASSIRGDYGYTF
TRBV5-1	TRBJ2-2	.	.	TGCGCCAGCAGCAGGCAGGGTTCGGTGGGCACCGGGGAGCTGTTTTTT	CASSRQGSVGTGELFF
TRBV6-5	TRBJ2-7	.	.	TGTGCCAGCAGTTACCGGGACGGTCCCTACGAGCAGTACTTC	CASSYRDGPYEQYF
TRBV30	TRBJ1-1	.	once	TGTGCCTGGACCAAGGGGGTAACTGAAGCTTTCTTT	CAWTKGVTEAFF
TRBV5-4	TRBJ2-3	TRBD1	few	TGTGCCAGCAGCCTCCCCCCGGGACAGGGTTTAACAGATACGCAGTATTTT	CASSLPPGQGLTDTQYF
TRBV3-1/TRBV3-2	TRBJ1-6	TRBD1	.	TGTGCCAGCAGCCCACCCAAGACAGGGAATTCACCCCTCCACTTT	CASSPPKTGNSPLHF
TRBV29-1	TRBJ1-1	TRBD1	.	TGCAGCGTTGCCCCAACAGGGGAAAACACTGAAGCTTTCTTT	CSVAPTGENTEAFF
TRBV3-1/TRBV3-2	TRBJ2-5	.	.	TGTGCCAGCAGCCACAGCGCCCCTCGGGAGACCCAGTACTTC	CASSHSAPRETQYF
TRBV7-9	TRBJ1-2	.	.	TGTGCCAGCAGCCTTGGTTTGGGTAGCGGCTATGGCTACACCTTC	CASSLGLGSGYGYTF
TRBV5-1	TRBJ2-7	TRBD1	.	TGCGCCAGCAGCTCAACCGGGACAGGGTTCTACGAGCAGTACTTC	CASSSTGTGFYEQYF
TRBV7-9	TRBJ1-6	TRBD1	.	TGTGCCAGCAGCTCCCGGACAGGGTCAGGGAATTCACCCCTCCACTTT	CASSSRTGSGNSPLHF
TRBV19	TRBJ1-1	.	.	TGTGCCAGTAGTTGGGATTGGAACACTGAAGCTTTCTTT	CASSWDWNTEAFF
TRBV7-2	TRBJ2-1	TRBD2	.	TGTGCCAGCAGCTTCGAGACTAGCGGGGGTGTGTTCTTC	CASSFETSGGVFF
TRBV5-6	TRBJ2-3	.	.	TGTGCCAGCAGCCTCGGTGTCATCATTCCAGATACGCAGTATTTT	CASSLGVIIPDTQYF
TRBV11-2	TRBJ1-3	.	.	TGTGCCAGCAGCTTAGGTTTTGGGGCCTCTGGAAACACCATATATTTT	CASSLGFGASGNTIYF
TRBV30	TRBJ2-7	.	.	TGTGCCTGGAGTGGCGAACAGGGTTACGAGCAGTACTTC	CAWSGEQGYEQYF
TRBV9	TRBJ1-1	TRBD1	.	TGTGCCAGCAGCGTCCTACAGGGGAAGAACACTGAAGCTTTCTTT	CASSVLQGKNTEAFF
TRBV6-5	TRBJ1-5	.	.	TGTGCCAGCAGGAGGGACTTTTCTAGCAATCAGCCCCAGCATTTT	CASRRDFSSNQPQHF
TRBV7-2	TRBJ1-1	.	.	TGTGCCAGCAGCTTCTCGGTCGGCACTGAAGCTTTCTTT	CASSFSVGTEAFF
TRBV5-4	TRBJ1-6	TRBD1	.	TGTGCCAGCAGCTTAGGGACAGGGGGCCAAAATTCACCCCTCCACTTT	CASSLGTGGQNSPLHF
TRBV27	TRBJ1-5	.	.	TGTGCCAGCAGTTTTAAGGGCAGCAATCAGCCCCAGCATTTT	CASSFKGSNQPQHF